Below are 25 T cell receptor beta chains sequenced from a single sample in a study of T cell responses to AZD1222 COVID-19 vaccine. Generated by immunoSEQ multiplex PCR, the TCRdb table keeps only in-frame clones and is missing some. The profile shows 150,000 to 160,000 clones, 90% of them singletons. Sequenced material: peripheral blood, taken on day 0 of AZD1222 vaccination. These receptors were taken from an adult in good health.

V usage is TRBV19 and J usage is TRBJ1-5; a weak D match, TRBD1 (5 bases). Looked up from germline, CDR1 is LNHDA and CDR2 is SQIVND (reference sequence). The V gene lost 1 base and the J gene lost 2 bases, with 12 bases spanning the gap. The CDR3 loop spans 16 amino acids. The CDR3 DNA follows: TGTGCCAGTAGTATAGCCGGGGCCCTGGGCAATCAGCCCCAGCATTTT. It translates to CASSIAGALGNQPQHF.

The V and J genes are TRBV2 and TRBJ1-3, with 8 bases aligning to TRBD1. Trimming at V came to 4 bases and at J to 4 bases, leaving 6 bases not matched to a gene. The germline CDR1 and CDR2 sequences are SNHLY and FYNNEI. The CDR3 length is 15 residues. The CDR3 region has the DNA TGTGCCAGCAGTGCCCCGACAGGGGCGGGAAACACCATATATTTT. Translating it yields CASSAPTGAGNTIYF. The entire variable domain, with the rest obtained from reference TRBV2 and TRBJ1-3, is as follows: EPEVTQTPSHQVTQMGQEVILRCVPISNHLYFYWYRQILGQKVEFLVSFYNNEISEKSEIFDDQFSVERPDGSNFTLKIRSTKLEDSAMYFCASSAPTGAGNTIYFGEGSWLTVV.

The rearrangement joins TRBV7-2 to TRBJ2-1, with D uncertain. The CDR3 is made up of 8 amino acids. Trimming cost V 3 bases and J 15 bases, with 3 bases left between them. The V gene's germline CDR1 is SGHTA and CDR2 FQGNSA. CDR3 bases: TGTGCCAGCAGCTTTGGGTTCTTC. Its translation: CASSFGFF.

The chain is built from TRBV4-1 and TRBJ2-3; 7 positions agree with TRBD2. From germline, CDR1 is MGHRA and CDR2 YSYEKL. The length of the CDR3 is 17 residues. With V trimmed by 1 base and J by 4 bases, 11 bases remained unmatched. This chain's CDR3 is CASSQVGREGFSDTQYF. The CDR3 nucleotides read TGCGCCAGCAGCCAAGTAGGTAGGGAGGGCTTCTCAGATACGCAGTATTTT.

The chain recombines TRBV9 with TRBJ2-1; 7 bases are a match to TRBD2. The CDR3 length is 15 residues. Germline assignment: CDR1 SGDLS and CDR2 YYNGEE. V was clipped by 3 bases and J by 2 bases; unmatched bases: 5. The CDR3 bases are TGTGCCAGCAGCGCCACTAGCGAACCCTACAATGAGCAGTTCTTC. Its protein is CASSATSEPYNEQFF. The variable domain in full, with the rest retrieved from reference TRBV9 and TRBJ2-1, is DSGVTQTPKHLITATGQRVTLRCSPRSGDLSVYWYQQSLDQGLQFLIQYYNGEERAKGNILERFSAQQFPDLHSELNLSSLELGDSALYFCASSATSEPYNEQFFGPGTRLTVL.

V usage is TRBV28 and J usage is TRBJ2-1, with 8 positions matching TRBD2. V gave up 2 bases and J gave up 4 bases; unmatched junction bases: 19. The CDR3 covers 20 residues. Germline CDR1 and CDR2: MDHEN and SYDVKM. The CDR3 nucleotides read TGTGCCAGCAGTTTAATCTTCTTGCGATCCGGGATAGCGGGATACAATGAGCAGTTCTTC. It is translated as CASSLIFLRSGIAGYNEQFF.

V gene TRBV7-9 combines with J gene TRBJ2-1; 10 nucleotides match TRBD2. Looked up from germline, CDR1 is SEHNR and CDR2 is FQNEAQ (reference sequence). The length of the CDR3 is 15 residues. The J segment lost 7 bases and the V segment lost 5 bases, leaving 8 bases of the junction unmatched. This chain's CDR3 is CASSQTGGLANEQFF. CDR3 sequence (DNA): TGTGCCAGCAGCCAAACAGGGGGACTAGCGAATGAGCAGTTCTTC.

The chain combines TRBV27 with TRBJ2-2, with a tentative D call TRBD1 (6 bases). The CDR3 length is 12 residues. The V end lost 7 bases, the J end lost 8 bases, and 11 bases lay between the germline ends. Germline V gene data show CDR1 as MNHEY and CDR2 as SMNVEV (reference sequence). DNA of the CDR3: TGTGCCAGCAATTATAGGGGGGGGGAGCTGTTTTTT. The encoded protein is CASNYRGGELFF.

This chain joins TRBV18 and TRBJ2-3; D not certain. This CDR3 is built from 16 residues. V shed 0 bases and J shed 0 bases, with 10 bases lying between them. Germline CDR1 is KGHSH and CDR2 is LQKENI. The CDR3 DNA sequence: TGTGCCAGCTCACCACCGAATAGGTTTAGCACAGATACGCAGTATTTT. Amino acids: CASSPPNRFSTDTQYF.

The gene calls are TRBV6-1 and TRBJ1-6; D might be TRBD1 (5 bases). Between the trimmed V and J ends, which lost 0 bases and 7 bases, there was a span of 13 bases. The CDR3 totals 16 residues. Germline CDR1 MNHNS, CDR2 SASEGT. The CDR3 spells CASSEALGRVNSPLHF. In nucleotides, the CDR3 is TGTGCCAGCAGTGAAGCATTGGGCAGGGTCAATTCACCCCTCCACTTT.

The chain recombines TRBV11-2 with TRBJ2-5; 11 nucleotides line up with TRBD1. Germline CDR1 is SGHAT and CDR2 is FQNNGV. The V segment lost 1 base and the J segment 2 bases; nucleotides outside the gene matches: 3. The CDR3 runs to 16 residues. The DNA for the CDR3 is TGTGCCAGCAGCTTAGGGACAGGGGGCTATCAAGAGACCCAGTACTTC. It yields the protein CASSLGTGGYQETQYF.

In its sample, this clone was seen once. The chain uses TRBV16 and TRBJ2-3, with D hard to call. This CDR3 has 14 amino acids. Germline CDR1 KGHSY, CDR2 FQNENV. The ends were cut back, 3 bases at V and 4 bases at J, with 11 bases in the middle. CDR3: CASSQIRLADTQYF. In nucleotides, the CDR3 is TGTGCCAGCAGCCAGATACGTCTGGCAGATACGCAGTATTTT.

The chain carries TRBV7-2 and TRBJ1-6; D possibly corresponds to TRBD1 (6 bases). The CDR3 is 16 residues long. CDR1 and CDR2 from the germline V gene are SGHTA and FQGNSA. The germline V and J ends were trimmed by 0 bases and 7 bases, with 13 bases remaining between them. The CDR3 nucleotides are TGTGCCAGCAGCTTAGCTGCTGGGGGCGGAAATTCACCCCTCCACTTT. Protein: CASSLAAGGGNSPLHF.

The rearrangement links TRBV7-2 to TRBJ1-2; 8 positions match TRBD1. Germline V gene sequence: CDR1 SGHTA, CDR2 FQGNSA. V was pared by 2 bases and J by 5 bases, with 7 bases of the junction left unmatched. This CDR3 spans 15 amino acids. CDR3 DNA sequence: TGTGCCAGCAGCTTAACTAGGGGACAGGCGTATGGCTACACCTTC. As protein: CASSLTRGQAYGYTF.

V usage is TRBV7-6 and J usage is TRBJ1-1; D remains unclear. Per germline, CDR1 SGHVS and CDR2 FNYEAQ. The CDR3 has 13 amino acids. The ends were cut back, 1 base at V and 0 bases at J, with 3 bases in the middle. The CDR3 protein is CASSLVVNTEAFF. Here the CDR3 DNA reads TGTGCCAGCAGCTTAGTCGTGAACACTGAAGCTTTCTTT.

The V gene is TRBV11-2, the J gene TRBJ2-2, with D unresolved. V lost 3 bases, J lost 7 bases, and 9 bases lay in between. Germline CDR1 SGHAT, CDR2 FQNNGV. CDR3 length equals 13 residues. This chain's CDR3 is CASSFLKNGELFF. DNA for the CDR3: TGTGCCAGCAGCTTTCTCAAAAACGGGGAGCTGTTTTTT.

This clone was recorded a few times. The gene calls are TRBV4-2 and TRBJ1-6, with a tentative D call TRBD1 (5 bases). The CDR3 is 18 residues long. Germline V gives CDR1 LGHNA, CDR2 YNFKEQ. Between the trimmed V and J ends, which lost 4 bases and 0 bases, there was a span of 16 bases. CDR3 region: CASSPTDIQISYNSPLHF. CDR3 DNA: TGTGCCAGCAGCCCGACGGACATACAGATCTCCTATAATTCACCCCTCCACTTT.

There are a few counts of this clone. The rearrangement joins TRBV5-1 to TRBJ2-1; D is unresolved. Trimming took 0 bases from V and 7 from J, leaving 11 bases between them. The CDR3 sequence is 14 residues long. Per germline, CDR1 SGHRS and CDR2 YFSETQ. DNA for the CDR3: TGCGCCAGCAGCTTGGTGGCAGGCGGTAATGAGCAGTTCTTC. Amino acid sequence: CASSLVAGGNEQFF.

J is TRBJ2-1 and V is TRBV19; 10 bases align to TRBD2. V gave up 5 bases and J gave up 9 bases; unmatched junction bases: 10. This CDR3 is 15 amino acids long. Germline V gene sequence: CDR1 LNHDA, CDR2 SQIVND (reference sequence). CDR3 sequence (DNA): TGTGCCAGTAGTGAACTAGCGGGGACAAGGGGTGAGCAGTTCTTC. Translation gives CASSELAGTRGEQFF.

The V call is TRBV7-9, the J call TRBJ1-6; TRBD1 is a possible D gene (6 bases). The CDR3 covers 13 residues. V was clipped by 3 bases and J by 13 bases, with 13 bases between them. The germline V gene has CDR1 SEHNR and CDR2 FQNEAQ (reference sequence). The CDR3 nucleotides are TGTGCCAGCAGCTTCACACAGGGTACTCCCCTCCACTTT. This codes for CASSFTQGTPLHF. Filled out from reference TRBV7-9 and TRBJ1-6, the complete variable domain reads DTGVSQNPRHKITKRGQNVTFRCDPISEHNRLYWYRQTLGQGPEFLTYFQNEAQLEKSRLLSDRFSAERPKGSFSTLEIQRTEQGDSAMYLCASSFTQGTPLHFGNGTRLTVT.

This clone was recorded once. The chain recombines TRBV29-1 with TRBJ2-5, with TRBD2 matching 11 bases. V lost 5 bases, J lost 5 bases, and 1 base stayed unmatched. CDR3 length: 12 residues. Germline V lookup: CDR1 SQVTM, CDR2 ANQGSEA. For the CDR3, the DNA is TGCAGCGTTACTAGCGGGAGTGAGACCCAGTACTTC. It is translated as CSVTSGSETQYF.

The V call is TRBV7-9, the J call TRBJ2-1; D tentatively reads TRBD1 or TRBD2 (5 bases each). The CDR3 has 15 residues. Looked up from germline, CDR1 is SEHNR and CDR2 is FQNEAQ (reference sequence). Trimming left V 5 bases short and J 0 bases short, with 11 bases between. The CDR3 here is CASSPPGSSYNEQFF. The CDR3 nucleotides are TGTGCCAGCAGCCCCCCAGGGAGCTCCTACAATGAGCAGTTCTTC.

This chain joins TRBV29-1 and TRBJ1-1, with 9 bases aligning to TRBD1. Germline lookup yields CDR1 SQVTM and CDR2 ANQGSEA. The V segment lost 8 bases and the J segment 5 bases; nucleotides outside the gene matches: 9. The length of the CDR3 is 13 residues. The CDR3 DNA reads as TGCAGCATACAGGACAGGGGAGGAACTGAAGCTTTCTTT. Its translation: CSIQDRGGTEAFF.

The chain joins TRBV9 to TRBJ2-2, with TRBD2 matching 7 bases. V was clipped by 3 bases and J by 2 bases; unmatched bases: 4. CDR3 length equals 15 residues. Germline V gives CDR1 SGDLS, CDR2 YYNGEE. The CDR3 DNA reads TGTGCCAGCAGCGATTCGGGACTAAACACCGGGGAGCTGTTTTTT. It encodes CASSDSGLNTGELFF.

V and J are TRBV19 and TRBJ1-3, with unresolved D. Trimming removed 11 bases at V and 4 bases at J, with 21 bases between. The CDR3 length is 15 residues. CDR1 LNHDA and CDR2 SQIVND come from the germline V gene (reference sequence). CDR3 sequence: CAGGEQRWYGNTIYF. CDR3 sequence (DNA): TGTGCCGGTGGTGAACAGCGGTGGTACGGAAACACCATATATTTT.